Shown below are 4 T cell receptor beta chains from a single sample sequenced in a study of early T cells in non-severe SARS-CoV-2 infection. Each CDR3 protein is one row after TCRdb ran MiXCR on the 5' RACE reads. The sample has more than 55,000 distinct CDR3 sequences; more than 5.5% are singletons. The specimen comprised whole blood, sampled at baseline. The receptors were sampled from an adult who was a healthcare worker with PCR-confirmed SARS-CoV-2 infection or an uninfected control (not recorded which).

This clonotype was picked up many times. The gene calls are TRBV11-1 and TRBJ2-2; D not certain. CDR1 and CDR2 from the germline V gene are SGHAT and FQDESV (reference sequence). The V and J ends lost 5 bases and 5 bases respectively, with 15 bases between them. The CDR3 consists of 15 residues. For the CDR3, the DNA is TGTGCCAGCAGCCTGGAAGGTTTTGGGACCGGGGAGCTGTTTTTT. Translation: CASSLEGFGTGELFF.

This clonotype was seen many times. The chain is built from TRBV28 and TRBJ2-1, with TRBD1 identical over 7 bases. Germline V lookup: CDR1 MDHEN, CDR2 SYDVKM. The CDR3 contains 15 residues. After removal of 4 bases from V and 9 bases from J, the junction contained 12 bases not matched to a gene. The CDR3 bases are TGTGCCAGCAGTTCGGGAATCGGGACAGAGGCTGAGCAGTTCTTC. Translating it yields CASSSGIGTEAEQFF.

This clonotype was observed a handful of times. The CDR3 DNA sequence: TGTGCCAGCAGTACCGGGACAGGGGGCCTTCAGCCCCAGCATTTT. Residues: CASSTGTGGLQPQHF. The chain employs TRBV6-2 or TRBV6-3 and TRBJ1-5; 12 bases fit TRBD1. The V gene end was trimmed by 5 bases and the J gene end by 6 bases; junction bases not matched to a gene: 5. Germline V gene sequence: CDR1 MNHEY, CDR2 SVGEGT. This CDR3 spans 15 amino acids.

This chain joins TRBV6-2 or TRBV6-3 and TRBJ1-5; TRBD1 aligns across 8 bases. V lost 6 bases to trimming and J lost 0 bases; unmatched junction nucleotides: 10. The CDR3 spans 17 residues. From germline, CDR1 is MNHEY and CDR2 SVGEGT. CDR3 in DNA: TGTGCCAGCAGCCGCCAATCGACAGGGGATAGCAATCAGCCCCAGCATTTT. Residues: CASSRQSTGDSNQPQHF.